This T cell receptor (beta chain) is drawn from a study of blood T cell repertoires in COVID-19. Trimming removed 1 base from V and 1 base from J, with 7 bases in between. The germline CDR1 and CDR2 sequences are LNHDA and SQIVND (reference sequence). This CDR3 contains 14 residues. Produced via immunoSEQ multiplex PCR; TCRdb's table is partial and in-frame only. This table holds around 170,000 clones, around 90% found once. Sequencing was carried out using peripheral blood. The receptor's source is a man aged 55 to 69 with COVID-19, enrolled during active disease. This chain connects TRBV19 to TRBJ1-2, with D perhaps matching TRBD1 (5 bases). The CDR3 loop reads CASSIGQFNYGYTF. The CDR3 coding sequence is TGTGCCAGTAGTATAGGACAGTTTAACTATGGCTACACCTTC. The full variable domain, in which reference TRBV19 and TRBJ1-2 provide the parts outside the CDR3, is DGGITQSPKYLFRKEGQNVTLSCEQNLNHDAMYWYRQDPGQGLRLIYYSQIVNDFQKGDIAEGYSVSREKKESFPLTVTSAQKNPTAFYLCASSIGQFNYGYTFGSGTRLTVV.